This is a list of T cell receptor beta chains from one sample in a study of cytomegalovirus exposure and HLA in healthy donors. Method: immunoSEQ multiplex PCR; TCRdb's copy keeps in-frame clones and lacks some. The sample holds over 60,000 clones; around 80% are singletons and the top ten take about 7.4%. The sequenced sample consisted of PBMCs. The receptors here all came from a woman in her thirties in good health and CMV-seropositive. Both conserved end residues are part of each CDR3. A D gene is named only where the DNA matches it firmly. Only part of the rows carry a size: once, few, many, or a class if the clone is expanded.

once TRBJ2-7 - TRBV6-5 TGTGCCAGCAGGTTCGGGGGTGGGGGATACGAGCAGTACTTC CASRFGGGGYEQYF
- TRBJ2-3 - TRBV7-9 TGTGCCACCACGACCCAGGGAGGTAGCACAGATACGCAGTATTTT CATTTQGGSTDTQYF
- TRBJ2-1 - TRBV6-5 TGTGCCAGCAGTTACCGTCAAATGCGGGATTACAATGAGCAGTTCTTC CASSYRQMRDYNEQFF
- TRBJ1-1 - TRBV4-1 TGCGCCAGCAGCCAAGCGGGTGGAGGGGCCACTGAAGCTTTCTTT CASSQAGGGATEAFF
- TRBJ2-7 TRBD2 TRBV6-5 TGTGCCAGCACGCTGGGGACTAGAAGTAGCGAGCAGTACTTC CASTLGTRSSEQYF
- TRBJ2-5 - TRBV29-1 TGCAGCGTCGGCCGGGACACCCGAGAGACCCAGTACTTC CSVGRDTRETQYF
- TRBJ1-4 TRBD1 TRBV6-5 TGTGCCAGCAGTCATGCAGGGGGCCCCCTTCTCCTGTTTTTT CASSHAGGPLLLFF
- TRBJ1-2 TRBD1 TRBV9 TGTGCCAGCAGCGTGAGTGTCGGGACAGCGACGTATGGCTACACCTTC CASSVSVGTATYGYTF
- TRBJ2-7 TRBD2 TRBV9 TGTGCCAGCAGCGCCGGGACTAGCGGGAGTTTCGAGCAGTACTTC CASSAGTSGSFEQYF
- TRBJ2-7 - TRBV4-3 TGCGCCAGCAGCCAGGGACTTAGATACGAGCAGTACTTC CASSQGLRYEQYF
few TRBJ1-1 TRBD1 TRBV5-1 TGCGCCAGCAGCTCCGGACAGGGCGCCACTGAAGCTTTCTTT CASSSGQGATEAFF
- TRBJ2-5 - TRBV6-1 TGTGCCAGCAGTGAGGCAGGCCAAGAGACCCAGTACTTC CASSEAGQETQYF
- TRBJ2-5 TRBD2 TRBV28 TGTGCCAGCGACATCCCTCGGGAGGCTCCCCCCCAAGAGACCCAGTACTTC CASDIPREAPPQETQYF
- TRBJ2-5 - TRBV4-3 TGCGCCAGCAGCCAAGATCGAGTGGTCGTAGAGACCCAGTACTTC CASSQDRVVVETQYF
- TRBJ2-3 TRBD1 TRBV19 TGTGCCAGTAATAACAGGGGGCTCGCAGATACGCAGTATTTT CASNNRGLADTQYF
- TRBJ1-5 - TRBV7-9 TGTGCCAGCAGCCTCCCATCAGGGGCAGACAATCAGCCCCAGCATTTT CASSLPSGADNQPQHF
- TRBJ2-5 - TRBV5-6 TGTGCCAGCAGCTTCGGAGGGCGTCGCGGGCCTGAAGAGACCCAGTACTTC CASSFGGRRGPEETQYF
- TRBJ2-3 TRBD1 TRBV6-4 TGTGCCAGCAGTGACTCGACAGGGGACGCAGATACGCAGTATTTT CASSDSTGDADTQYF
- TRBJ2-3 - TRBV5-1 TGCGCCAGCAGCCCCCTATCCCCGCCCGCCGCAGATACGCAGTATTTT CASSPLSPPAADTQYF
- TRBJ2-1 TRBD2 TRBV7-2 TGTGCCAGCAGCCGGGCTGCGGGAGTAAGAAATGAGCAGTTCTTC CASSRAAGVRNEQFF
- TRBJ2-7 TRBD1 TRBV7-2 TGTGCCAGCAGCTTCGACAGGGGGTACGAGCAGTACTTC CASSFDRGYEQYF
- TRBJ2-7 TRBD1 TRBV4-2 TGTGCCAGCAGCCTAGTTGGAGAGGGGGCATACTACGAGCAGTACTTC CASSLVGEGAYYEQYF
once TRBJ2-7 TRBD2 TRBV6-5 TGTGCCAGCAGGCAACTAGCGGGAGGATCCTACGAGCAGTACTTC CASRQLAGGSYEQYF
- TRBJ2-7 - TRBV25-1 TGTGCCAGCAGTGAAAGAGTAAGCTCCTACGAGCAGTACTTC CASSERVSSYEQYF
- TRBJ2-1 - TRBV19 TGTGCCAGTAGTTTGGGGAGCGATGAGCAGTTCTTC CASSLGSDEQFF
- TRBJ1-1 TRBD1 TRBV29-1 TGCAGCGTTGGACAAGTACCGGGACAGGGCACTGAAGCTTTCTTT CSVGQVPGQGTEAFF
- TRBJ2-7 TRBD2 TRBV5-1 TGCGCCAGCAGCATAGGACTAGCGGGAGGGTCTCACGAGCAGTACTTC CASSIGLAGGSHEQYF
- TRBJ2-3 - TRBV6-5 TGTGCCAGCAGTTGGGTTAGCGCCACTAGCACAGATACGCAGTATTTT CASSWVSATSTDTQYF
- TRBJ1-1 - TRBV9 TGTGCCAGCAGCGTAGCAGACAGGGAAGCTTTCTTT CASSVADREAFF
once TRBJ2-7 TRBD2 TRBV4-2 TGTGCCAGCAGCCAAGTAACTCCGGGACTAGCGGGAGACGAGCAGTACTTC CASSQVTPGLAGDEQYF
- TRBJ1-2 - TRBV4-2 TGTGCCAGCAGCCCTGCCCTGACAGACCAAGGAGGCTACACCTTC CASSPALTDQGGYTF
few TRBJ1-4 - TRBV6-5 TGTGCCAGCAGTCGGACAGCTAATAATGAAAAACTGTTTTTT CASSRTANNEKLFF
- TRBJ2-5 - TRBV15 TGTGCCACCAGCGCTCAGGGCCAAGAGACCCAGTACTTC CATSAQGQETQYF
- TRBJ2-2 TRBD2 TRBV7-6 TGTGCCACGCAGCGGGAGAACACCGGGGAGCTGTTTTTT CATQRENTGELFF
- TRBJ2-2 TRBD2 TRBV18 TGTGCCAGCTCACCTCGGACTAGACGGGCGGGAGCAGGCGGGGAGCTGTTTTTT CASSPRTRRAGAGGELFF
- TRBJ1-2 - TRBV10-3 TGTGCCATCAAAGGTCGGCAGGCCCCTTTGGATGGCTACACCTTC CAIKGRQAPLDGYTF
few TRBJ2-1 - TRBV5-1 TGCGCCATTAGCAACCGGAAAGCGGCATACAATGAGCAGTTCTTC CAISNRKAAYNEQFF
- TRBJ2-3 - TRBV10-3 TGTGCCATCCGCGGTGGCATGATGAATACGCAGTATTTT CAIRGGMMNTQYF